Given below is one T cell receptor (beta chain) in context. No antigen is known for it. This sample is part of a study of blood T cells in healthy people across ages. Findings and limits, study-wide: Significant beta diversity loss was already apparent by age approximately 36, declining roughly linearly.

Those donating, healthy Caucasian individuals from Russia, were aged roughly 6 to 95. Each donor's blood draw was 7.5 to 10 milliliters of peripheral blood. Alongside a J-beta primer mix, a sample-barcoded 5' primer served in a second PCR lasting about 7 to 12 cycles. TCRdb re-called the 5' RACE reads through MiXCR, storing one row per CDR3 protein. The sample lists approximately 850,000 distinct CDR3 sequences, 55% to 75% seen once, with roughly 22% in the top ten. The source material was blood. The clonotype originates from a young man in good health.

CDR3 in amino acids: CSVELDGTAYYGYTF. The CDR3 DNA reads TGCAGCGTCGAATTGGACGGGACAGCCTACTATGGCTACACCTTC. V and J are TRBV29-1 and TRBJ1-2, with 7 bases identical to TRBD1. Germline trimming cut 6 bases from V and 3 bases from J; bases unmatched to any gene: 13. CDR1 and CDR2 from the germline V gene are SQVTM and ANQGSEA. The CDR3 contains 15 residues.